The subject of this entry is one T cell receptor (beta chain). The target antigen is unknown. The germline V gene has CDR1 MNHEY and CDR2 SMNVEV (reference sequence). There are 17 residues in the CDR3. This entry is derived from a study of T cells expressing NK-cell markers. Study-level background: Most of the eight sequenced donors were HCMV-seropositive; one was seronegative.

Study results and caveats: Among CD8+ T cells from roughly six donors, dominant NKG2C+ clonotypes accounted for 1.0-7.0%. Topping the CD3+CD56-NKG2C+ fraction as well were these clonotypes, in a few donors.

From the 5' RACE reads, TCRdb lists one entry per CDR3 protein and no DNA. The sample holds 400,000 to 450,000 distinct CDR3 sequences. The genes are TRBV27 and TRBJ2-1; lacking DNA, the TRBD2 call made by TCRdb goes unchecked. The source material was blood T cells: a sorted CD56 or NKG2C T cell subset, CD4+ or CD8+ T cells, or bulk PBMC T cells (not recorded which). This TCR came from a woman between 18 and 70 years old in good health. The CDR3 loop is CASSLDRLAGDYNEQFF.